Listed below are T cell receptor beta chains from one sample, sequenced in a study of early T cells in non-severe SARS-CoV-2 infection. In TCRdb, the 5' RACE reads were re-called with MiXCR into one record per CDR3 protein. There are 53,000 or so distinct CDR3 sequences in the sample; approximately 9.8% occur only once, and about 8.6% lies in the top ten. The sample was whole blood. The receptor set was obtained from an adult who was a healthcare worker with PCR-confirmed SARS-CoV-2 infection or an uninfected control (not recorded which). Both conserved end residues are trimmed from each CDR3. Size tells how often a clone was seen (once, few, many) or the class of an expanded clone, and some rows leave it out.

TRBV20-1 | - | SVPRTHATYEQY
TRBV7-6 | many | ASRLAAFTGELF
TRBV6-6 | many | ASSYGQLRY
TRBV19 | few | ASSIWGYNEQF
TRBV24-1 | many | ATSDPLGTVRTDTQY
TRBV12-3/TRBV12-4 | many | ASSTGGTDYEQY
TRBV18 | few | ASSPDPGTVNTEAF
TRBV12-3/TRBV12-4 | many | ASSPNRGSEAF
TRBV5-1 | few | ASSSPRGYGYT
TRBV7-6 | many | ASSGGGLSYNEQF
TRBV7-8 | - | ASSLNSGLVAEKLF
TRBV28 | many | ASSRLAGRYNEQF
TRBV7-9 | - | ASSSPKDHEQY
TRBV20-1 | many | SAREITYEQY
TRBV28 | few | ALAPSSPGELF
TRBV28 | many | ATLYEAGVNEQY
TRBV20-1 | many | SAFPAASATSYEQY
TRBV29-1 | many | SGTPNTGELF
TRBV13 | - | ASSPREGAYNEQF
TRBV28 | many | ASSLLTGNYGYT
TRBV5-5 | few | ASSSSPNTGELF
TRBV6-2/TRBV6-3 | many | ASTSNDSPYEQY
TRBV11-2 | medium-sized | ASTSGTYNEQF
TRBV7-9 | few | ASSTTGQGYEQY
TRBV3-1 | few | ASSERELQF
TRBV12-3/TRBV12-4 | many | ASSPSEWGIGDEQF
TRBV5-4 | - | ASSTGTIFTGELF
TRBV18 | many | ASSPTRASAPYEQY
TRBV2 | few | ASGTGDLEAF
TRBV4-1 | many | ASSQVSTYGYT
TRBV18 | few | ASSPQRDVGGGTEAF
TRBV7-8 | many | ASSPRLSDTQY
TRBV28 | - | ASRRPTGAYEQY
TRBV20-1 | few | SARAPGFGYEQY
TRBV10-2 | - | ASNVGGNYNEQF
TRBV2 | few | ASSEMGPAYEQY
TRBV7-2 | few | ASSLRKSRAGANVLT
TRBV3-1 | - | ASSEGGYT
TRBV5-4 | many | ASSLDGAVTDTQY
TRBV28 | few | ATRTVATETQY
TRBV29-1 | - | SVGQQGARTEAF
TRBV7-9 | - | ASSSPPASGSYEQY
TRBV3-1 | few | ASSPTPPGGNTEAF
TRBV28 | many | ASSGDNEQF
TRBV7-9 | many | ASSSPTSREQY
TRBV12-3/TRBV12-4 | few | ASSLGTTPLH
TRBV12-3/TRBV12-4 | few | ASSLMGAGGELF
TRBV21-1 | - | ASSPGLAGVGPTDTQY
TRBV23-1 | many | ASSPAAPLEGGQPQH
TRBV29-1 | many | SVGAGTGFSQQY
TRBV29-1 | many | SVQDTEAF
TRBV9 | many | ASSVEDSSSYEQY
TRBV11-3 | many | ASSLEGGNIYNEQF
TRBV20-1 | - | SALRTSGIFEQF
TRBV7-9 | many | ASSNTSGSSYEQY
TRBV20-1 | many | SARDVAGGPFDEQF
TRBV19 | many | ASIQGGTGLNNEQF
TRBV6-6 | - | ASSRWTSGITDTQY
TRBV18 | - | ASSRVGIEKLF
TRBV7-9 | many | ASSLALGRNTEAF